These 23 T cell receptor beta chains were all obtained from the same sample, sequenced in a study of T cell repertoires in cytomegalovirus infection. The antigens for these receptors are not known. MiXCR, applied by TCRdb to the reads, yields one record per CDR3 protein. The sample consists of 450,000 to 600,000 distinct CDR3 sequences, roughly 42% of them appearing once. This material consisted of cultured PBMCs, taken from culture after CMV antigen stimulation. The receptors were sampled from a human donor in good health (CMV status not recorded). Some clones in this sample may be carry-over from other donors' samples.

This clonotype has only a few counts. The chain uses TRBV7-6 and TRBJ2-5; either TRBD1 or TRBD2 may supply D (5 bases each). Trimming took 5 bases from V and 6 from J, leaving 19 bases between them. Germline V gene sequence: CDR1 SGHVS, CDR2 FNYEAQ. The CDR3 is 15 residues long. The CDR3: CASSPPRDLLKTQYF. In nucleotides, the CDR3 is TGTGCCAGCAGCCCCCCCCGGGACCTCCTCAAGACCCAGTACTTC.

This clonotype was seen once. The chain combines TRBV5-1 with TRBJ1-1, with 8 nucleotides matching TRBD1. The CDR3 extends over 15 amino acids. Looked up from germline, CDR1 is SGHRS and CDR2 is YFSETQ. The ends lost 3 bases at V and 1 base at J; junction bases unmatched: 5. The CDR3 sequence: CASSSQGQGNTEAFF. For the CDR3, the DNA is TGCGCCAGCAGCTCGCAAGGACAGGGGAACACTGAAGCTTTCTTT.

This clonotype was picked up one time. The chain couples TRBV12-3 or TRBV12-4 to TRBJ2-5, with D possibly matching TRBD1 (6 bases). Trimming pared 4 bases from V and 2 bases from J, leaving 11 bases between. The CDR3 consists of 14 residues. The DNA of the CDR3 is TGTGCCAGCAGTTCTTCTGACAGGCAAGAGACCCAGTACTTC. It yields the protein CASSSSDRQETQYF.

In its sample, this clonotype was seen a few times. J is TRBJ1-2 and V is TRBV5-1; possibly TRBD1 for D (5 bases). CDR3 length: 13 amino acids. The germline V and J ends were trimmed by 7 bases and 1 base, with 11 bases remaining between them. The germline gives CDR1 SGHRS, CDR2 YFSETQ. The CDR3, as DNA: TGCGCCAGCTCCCGGGACGTTAACTATGGCTACACCTTC. The encoded protein is CASSRDVNYGYTF.

The chain employs TRBV12-3 or TRBV12-4 and TRBJ2-7, with 8 bases that match TRBD2. The CDR3 is 14 amino acids. The ends lost 6 bases at V and 0 bases at J; junction bases unmatched: 4. The DNA for the CDR3 is TGTGCCAGCAGCCCAGCGGGGGTCTCCTACGAGCAGTACTTC. Its protein is CASSPAGVSYEQYF.

This clonotype was found a few times. The chain couples TRBV7-2 to TRBJ2-1, with TRBD2 matching 8 bases. The CDR3 extends over 15 amino acids. Germline values: CDR1 SGHTA, CDR2 FQGNSA. J was trimmed by 12 bases and V by 5 bases; bases with no gene match: 15. The CDR3 sequence: CASSARTGLGGRQFF. The CDR3 DNA reads as TGTGCCAGCAGCGCCCGCACGGGACTAGGAGGGCGGCAGTTCTTC.

This rearrangement joins TRBV6-2 or TRBV6-3 to TRBJ2-7; weak D call: TRBD1 (6 bases). Trimming stripped 6 bases from V and 9 bases from J, with 21 bases between. Germline V gene data show CDR1 as MNHEY and CDR2 as SVGEGT. This CDR3 spans 14 amino acids. CDR3 nucleotides: TGTGCCAGCAGCCGGGACACCAGGGAGTTGGGGCAGTACTTC. Residues: CASSRDTRELGQYF.

This clonotype appeared a single time. The gene calls are TRBV18 and TRBJ2-1; possible D gene TRBD1, 7 bases. The germline CDR1 and CDR2 sequences are KGHSH and LQKENI. V was pared by 6 bases and J by 2 bases, with 26 bases between. The CDR3 has 19 residues. The CDR3 bases are TGTGCCAGCTCTGACACTCTAACTACAGGGGACTCAACCTACAATGAGCAGTTCTTC. This encodes CASSDTLTTGDSTYNEQFF.

The rearrangement joins TRBV6-1 to TRBJ2-7; TRBD2 aligns across 14 bases. The germline CDR1 and CDR2 sequences are MNHNS and SASEGT. With 6 bases clipped from V and 5 bases from J, the junction kept 3 bases outside the gene matches. There are 14 residues in the CDR3. In DNA form, the CDR3 reads TGTGCCAGCAGCAGGACTAGCGGGGGGAACGAGCAGTACTTC. This translates into CASSRTSGGNEQYF.

The V call is TRBV7-2, the J call TRBJ1-5; 7 bases align to TRBD1. This CDR3 spans 14 amino acids. V trimming: 3 bases; J trimming: 2 bases; junction bases outside the gene matches: 1. Per the germline V gene, CDR1 is SGHTA and CDR2 is FQGNSA. The CDR3, as DNA: TGTGCCAGCAGCTTCGACAGGGGCAATCAGCCCCAGCATTTT. Its translation is CASSFDRGNQPQHF. The variable domain in full, completed from reference TRBV7-2 and TRBJ1-5, reads GAGVSQSPSNKVTEKGKDVELRCDPISGHTALYWYRQSLGQGLEFLIYFQGNSAPDKSGLPSDRFSAERTGGSVSTLTIQRTQQEDSAVYLCASSFDRGNQPQHFGDGTRLSIL.

The chain carries TRBV5-3 and TRBJ1-2; 9 bases line up with TRBD1. TRBV5-3 is flagged as an ORF with uncertain function. Unmatched junction bases numbered 8, after V lost 1 base and J lost 4 bases. The CDR3 contains 16 residues. In DNA, the CDR3 is TGTGCCAGAAGCTTGCACGACAGGGGGTTAACCTATGGCTACACCTTC. It codes for CARSLHDRGLTYGYTF.

The V and J genes are TRBV27 and TRBJ1-2, with D uncertain. CDR3 length equals 14 residues. CDR1 and CDR2 from the germline V gene are MNHEY and SMNVEV (reference sequence). Trimming removed 5 bases from V and 7 bases from J, with 17 bases in between. This CDR3 reads CASSPRAGRSGYTF. CDR3 nucleotide sequence: TGTGCCAGCAGTCCCCGCGCCGGCCGGAGTGGCTACACCTTC.

This rearrangement joins TRBV7-2 to TRBJ2-7; weak D call: TRBD1 (6 bases). The ends were cut back, 2 bases at V and 0 bases at J, with 11 bases in the middle. Germline lookup yields CDR1 SGHTA and CDR2 FQGNSA. This CDR3 comprises 15 residues. CDR3 in amino acids: CASSLTGQSSYEQYF. DNA for the CDR3: TGTGCCAGCAGCTTAACCGGACAGAGCTCCTACGAGCAGTACTTC.

This chain connects TRBV7-2 to TRBJ2-1, with 10 bases matching TRBD2. This CDR3 comprises 18 residues. J lost 2 bases, V lost 3 bases, and 10 bases had no gene match. Germline assignment: CDR1 SGHTA and CDR2 FQGNSA. CDR3 amino acids: CASSFRHSGTSAYNEQFF. The CDR3 DNA sequence: TGTGCCAGCAGCTTCCGCCACTCCGGGACTAGCGCCTACAATGAGCAGTTCTTC.

The chain carries TRBV20-1 and TRBJ1-4; a weak D match, TRBD1 (6 bases). Looked up from germline, CDR1 is DFQATT and CDR2 is SNEGSKA (reference sequence). This CDR3 spans 13 amino acids. V was shortened by 6 bases and J by 7 bases, with 15 bases between the two germline ends. The CDR3: CSAGGALGEKLFF. In DNA form, the CDR3 reads TGCAGTGCAGGGGGGGCCCTGGGTGAAAAACTGTTTTTT.

This clonotype was counted only a few times. This sequence joins TRBV7-2 and TRBJ1-2, with TRBD1 identical over 8 bases. The J segment lost 5 bases and the V segment lost 4 bases, leaving 6 bases of the junction unmatched. There are 14 residues in the CDR3. Looked up from germline, CDR1 is SGHTA and CDR2 is FQGNSA. The CDR3 loop is CASSSTGAQYGYTF. CDR3 coding DNA: TGTGCCAGCAGCTCGACAGGGGCCCAATATGGCTACACCTTC. Looking up the rest from reference TRBV7-2 and TRBJ1-2 gives the full variable domain: GAGVSQSPSNKVTEKGKDVELRCDPISGHTALYWYRQSLGQGLEFLIYFQGNSAPDKSGLPSDRFSAERTGGSVSTLTIQRTQQEDSAVYLCASSSTGAQYGYTFGSGTRLTVV.

This chain uses TRBV10-3 with TRBJ2-3; D is perhaps TRBD2 (5 bases). CDR3 length equals 14 residues. Germline values: CDR1 ENHRY, CDR2 SYGVKD. V was pared by 0 bases and J by 6 bases, with 10 bases between. CDR3 in DNA: TGTGCCATCAGTGAGTCCACTCGCGGGGATACGCAGTATTTT. Translating gives CAISESTRGDTQYF.

The genes are TRBV13 and TRBJ2-3, with D uncertain. CDR3 length equals 13 residues. The V end was cut by 5 bases, the J end by 7 bases, with 13 bases between. Per germline, CDR1 PRHDT and CDR2 FYEKMQ (reference sequence). DNA for the CDR3: TGTGCCAGCAGCCCCCCCCCTGGGAATACGCAGTATTTT. It yields the protein CASSPPPGNTQYF.

This clonotype was observed a single time. V and J are TRBV6-2 or TRBV6-3 and TRBJ2-1, with a tentative D call TRBD1 (6 bases). The germline V gene has CDR1 MNHEY and CDR2 SVGEGT. The CDR3 consists of 15 residues. Trimming took off 11 bases at V and 3 bases at J, with 20 bases between the two ends. CDR3 nucleotides: TGTGCCGTAACAGGGCTGTCCCCCTACTACAATGAGCAGTTCTTC. Amino acid sequence: CAVTGLSPYYNEQFF.

V gene TRBV7-9 combines with J gene TRBJ1-4; TRBD1 agrees at 10 bases. V lost 4 bases and J lost 5; bases outside the gene matches: 7. The CDR3 has 16 residues. The germline V gene has CDR1 SEHNR and CDR2 FQNEAQ (reference sequence). CDR3: CASSSDRGEGNEKLFF. DNA for the CDR3: TGTGCCAGCAGCTCGGACAGGGGGGAAGGAAATGAAAAACTGTTTTTT.

The chain couples TRBV24-1 to TRBJ2-3, with D uncertain. Germline CDR1 KGHDR, CDR2 SFDVKD. This CDR3 contains 13 residues. Trimming removed 1 base at V and 14 bases at J, with 15 bases between. CDR3 sequence (DNA): TGTGCCACCAGTGATTTAGCAGGAGCTACAAGGTATTTT. Amino acids: CATSDLAGATRYF.

The chain recombines TRBV6-5 with TRBJ2-2; TRBD2 aligns across 11 bases. CDR1 is MNHEY, CDR2 SVGAGI, per germline. The length of the CDR3 is 17 residues. V lost 0 bases, J lost 6 bases, and 6 bases stayed unmatched. The DNA of the CDR3 is TGTGCCAGCAGTTACTCCCGACTAGCGGGAACTCCCGGGGAGCTGTTTTTT. Translating it yields CASSYSRLAGTPGELFF.

This clonotype was seen a few times. CDR3 in DNA: TGTGCCACTACCCGACAGGATCATGCAGGAGAGACCCAGTACTTC. Its protein product is CATTRQDHAGETQYF. The chain employs TRBV10-3 and TRBJ2-5, with D possibly TRBD1 on 6 matching bases. The CDR3 has 15 residues. In germline, CDR1 is ENHRY, CDR2 SYGVKD. V lost 10 bases, J lost 4 bases, and 22 bases lay in between.